This TCR beta chain was identified in a study of cytomegalovirus exposure and HLA in healthy donors. Primers: 60 Vbeta forward and 13 Jbeta reverse. TCRdb's copy holds only in-frame clones and misses some; the assay was immunoSEQ multiplex PCR. The table has around 96,000 clones, around 81% seen once. As regards this clone: Its antigen is still unknown.

Germline lookup yields CDR1 LNHDA and CDR2 SQIVND (reference sequence). The CDR3 is 14 amino acids. Trimming stripped 3 bases from V and 9 bases from J, with 12 bases between. Findings of the study overall: A later analysis linked 16,951 TCR beta sequences to HLA alleles at 0.05 false discovery rate. Previous analysis showed most TCR beta V segments were productive about 87% or about 30% of the time.

The sample taken for sequencing was PBMCs. The sequence was collected from a man between 18 and 35 years old in good health and CMV-seronegative. The rearrangement uses TRBV19 and TRBJ1-6; possible D gene TRBD1, 5 bases. The CDR3 bases are TGTGCCAGTAGTATCTATGGGGGAGGTTCACCCCTCCACTTT. Residues: CASSIYGGGSPLHF.